This T cell receptor (beta chain) came from a study of shared clonotypes between healthy human individuals. Notes on the study in general: Even with large depth, rarefaction showed that sorted-subset sequencing was incomplete.

Profiled with immunoSEQ multiplex PCR; TCRdb holds only in-frame clones, not every one. The sample has about 1 million clones, about 74% seen once. This clone was picked up a small number of times. As yet, its antigen is unknown. The donors, all of them Caucasian adults, lived in Nashville, Tennessee. The V gene's germline CDR1 is KGHSH and CDR2 LQKENI. Trimming cost V 1 base and J 4 bases; bases outside gene matches: 5. The CDR3 has 16 residues. Sequencing input: memory CD4+ T cells sorted from blood. Subset denoted: CD45RA-negative fraction. The V call is TRBV18, the J call TRBJ2-3, with 10 bases aligning to TRBD2. This clonotype originated in a man between 18 and 35 years old in good health. CDR3 loop: CASSPQQRGGADTQYF. CDR3 in DNA: TGTGCCAGCTCACCACAGCAGCGGGGGGGTGCAGATACGCAGTATTTT.